This T cell receptor (beta chain) is from a study of blood T cells in healthy people across ages. A second about 6 to 11 cycle PCR used barcoded and J-beta primers. TCRdb processed the 5' RACE reads anew with MiXCR; each CDR3 protein has one entry. The sample consists of over 600,000 distinct CDR3 sequences, about 21% of them appearing once. Study-level points and caveats: There were more naive CD4+ cells and higher diversity in long-lived donors than in aged donors. Estimated diversity across one million T cells was deemed an underestimate.

Those donating, healthy Caucasian individuals from Russia, were aged roughly 6 to 90. Samples each had at least 5 micrograms of total RNA extracted. This clonotype was counted only a few times. Its antigen is unidentified. Sequences were obtained from blood. The TCR sequence derives from a man in his sixties or seventies in good health.

The CDR3 region is CSARYRGKETQYF. DNA of the CDR3: TGCAGTGCTAGATACAGGGGGAAAGAGACCCAGTACTTC. The chain has TRBV20-1 and TRBJ2-5; TRBD1 matches at 8 bases. The length of the CDR3 is 13 residues. CDR1 and CDR2 (germline): DFQATT, SNEGSKA (reference sequence). Trimming removed 2 bases from V and 3 bases from J; junction bases left unmatched: 2.